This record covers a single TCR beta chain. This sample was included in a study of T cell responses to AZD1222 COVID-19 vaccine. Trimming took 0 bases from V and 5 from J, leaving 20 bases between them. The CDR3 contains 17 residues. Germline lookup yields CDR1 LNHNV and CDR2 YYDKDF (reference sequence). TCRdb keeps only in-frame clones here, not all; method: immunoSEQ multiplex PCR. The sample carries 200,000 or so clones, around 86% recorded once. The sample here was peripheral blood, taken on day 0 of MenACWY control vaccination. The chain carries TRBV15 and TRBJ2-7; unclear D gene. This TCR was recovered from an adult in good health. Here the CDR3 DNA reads TGTGCCACCAGCAGAGATCTGTACGAGCCAGGAACCCACGAGCAGTACTTC. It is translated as CATSRDLYEPGTHEQYF. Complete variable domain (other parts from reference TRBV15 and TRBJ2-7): DAMVIQNPRYQVTQFGKPVTLSCSQTLNHNVMYWYQQKSSQAPKLLFHYYDKDFNNEADTPDNFQSRRPNTSFCFLDIRSPGLGDTAMYLCATSRDLYEPGTHEQYFGPGTRLTVT.